The 3 T cell receptor beta chains given below trace back to one sample, sequenced in a study of memory CD4+ T cells and cytomegalovirus serostatus. The sort gate was single viable CD3+CD4+CD8-CD45RO+ cells for memory CD4+ T cells. Method: immunoSEQ multiplex PCR; TCRdb's copy keeps in-frame clones and lacks some. The table lists under 80,000 clones, around four fifths of them singletons, with roughly 2.6% in the top ten. The sequencing input was memory CD4+ T cells from blood. The receptors come from an adult in good health and CMV-seropositive.

CDR3 region: CASSPPSKPDGVQYF. CDR3 nucleotides: TGTGCCAGCTCACCACCGAGTAAACCTGACGGGGTTCAGTACTTC. The chain recombines TRBV18 with TRBJ2-4; possible D gene TRBD2, 5 bases. CDR1 KGHSH and CDR2 LQKENI come from the germline V gene. Trimming cost V 0 bases and J 11 bases, with 17 bases left between them. The CDR3 covers 15 residues.

The chain employs TRBV7-2 and TRBJ2-2, with 12 bases aligning to TRBD2. After removal of 5 bases from V and 6 bases from J, the junction contained 4 bases not matched to a gene. CDR1 and CDR2 from the germline V gene are SGHTA and FQGNSA. The CDR3 contains 15 residues. Written as DNA, the CDR3 is TGTGCCAGCAGCACATCTAGCGGGGGGGCCGGGGAGCTGTTTTTT. Protein product: CASSTSSGGAGELFF.

The gene calls are TRBV5-1 and TRBJ1-5; no clear D gene. Deletions cut 3 bases from V and 1 base from J, with 11 bases between. Looked up from germline, CDR1 is SGHRS and CDR2 is YFSETQ. The CDR3 runs 15 residues. The CDR3 is CASSWTPESNQPQHF. The CDR3 nucleotides are TGCGCCAGCAGCTGGACTCCCGAGAGCAATCAGCCCCAGCATTTT.